These 30 T cell receptor beta chains were all obtained from the same sample, sequenced in a study of early T cells in non-severe SARS-CoV-2 infection. One entry per CDR3 protein results from TCRdb running MiXCR on the 5' RACE reads. The table shows fewer than 110,000 distinct CDR3 sequences, with over 8.5% occurring only once. The sequencing sample was made of whole blood. All receptors derive from an adult who was a healthcare worker with PCR-confirmed SARS-CoV-2 infection or an uninfected control (not recorded which).

As to this clonotype: Given a much more abundant clone one base away, this may be a read error. The rearrangement uses TRBV11-2 and TRBJ2-7; 8 bases are a match to TRBD2. The germline V gene encodes CDR1 SGHAT and CDR2 FQNNGV. V lost 7 bases, J lost 6 bases, and 17 bases stayed unmatched. CDR3 length: 16 residues. CDR3: CASTPSPGLERGEQYF. In nucleotides, the CDR3 is TGTGCCAGCACTCCCTCGCCGGGACTAGAGAGGGGCGAGCAGTACTTC.

In this sample, this clonotype turned up many times. V usage is TRBV20-1 and J usage is TRBJ2-1; 12 positions match TRBD2. V trimming: 5 bases; J trimming: 4 bases; junction bases outside the gene matches: 12. This CDR3 is 17 amino acids long. Germline V CDR1 and CDR2: DFQATT, SNEGSKA (reference sequence). The chain's CDR3 is CSADTLAGGLFYNEQFF. The CDR3 nucleotides are TGCAGTGCTGATACACTAGCGGGAGGCCTATTTTACAATGAGCAGTTCTTC.

This clonotype was seen only a few times. This sequence joins TRBV24-1 and TRBJ2-1; D unresolved. From germline, CDR1 is KGHDR and CDR2 SFDVKD. CDR3 length: 15 residues. Trimming shortened V by 1 base and J by 9 bases, and 15 bases separated the two germline ends. The CDR3 is CATSDLPRKDGEQFF. The CDR3 nucleotides read TGTGCCACCAGTGATTTACCCAGGAAAGACGGTGAGCAGTTCTTC.

This clonotype occurred many times. The genes are TRBV28 and TRBJ2-7; weak D call: TRBD1 (6 bases). The CDR3 has 13 amino acids. Germline-derived CDR1 and CDR2 are MDHEN and SYDVKM. V lost 6 bases and J lost 8, with 17 bases in between. The chain's CDR3 is CASSPSWGTQQYF. The CDR3, as DNA: TGTGCCAGCAGCCCTTCGTGGGGGACACAGCAGTACTTC.

This clonotype was observed many times. V is TRBV18 and J is TRBJ2-5, with D perhaps TRBD1 (6 bases). Germline loops: CDR1 KGHSH, CDR2 LQKENI. The CDR3 length is 14 residues. Trimming cost V 6 bases and J 2 bases, with 13 bases left between them. CDR3 sequence: CASSQGTAQETQYF. Written as DNA, the CDR3 is TGTGCCAGCTCCCAGGGGACGGCTCAAGAGACCCAGTACTTC.

The chain employs TRBV7-2 and TRBJ2-3; possibly TRBD2 for D (7 bases). The CDR3 length is 15 residues. V gave up 5 bases and J gave up 4 bases, with 16 bases separating them. Per the germline V gene, CDR1 is SGHTA and CDR2 is FQGNSA. The CDR3 protein is CASSRGGKAADTQYF. CDR3 coding DNA: TGTGCCAGCAGCAGGGGGGGGAAGGCGGCAGATACGCAGTATTTT.

The chain carries TRBV27 and TRBJ2-7; possibly TRBD1 or TRBD2 for D (5 bases each). V was shortened by 2 bases and J by 6 bases, with 11 bases between the two germline ends. Looked up from germline, CDR1 is MNHEY and CDR2 is SMNVEV (reference sequence). This CDR3 is 13 amino acids long. The CDR3 is CASSLINGGEQYF. Written as DNA, the CDR3 is TGTGCCAGCAGTTTAATAAATGGGGGCGAGCAGTACTTC.

The chain joins TRBV15 to TRBJ1-1; D is uncertain. Deletions cut 1 base from V and 1 base from J, with 10 bases between. The CDR3 has 15 amino acids. Germline values: CDR1 LNHNV, CDR2 YYDKDF (reference sequence). The CDR3 region has the DNA TGTGCCACCAGCAGAGGTGGCAGTCGGAACACTGAAGCTTTCTTT. Amino acids: CATSRGGSRNTEAFF.

This clonotype was seen more than once but under ten times. V usage is TRBV5-1 and J usage is TRBJ2-1; D is tentatively TRBD1 or TRBD2 (8 bases each). The CDR3 is 18 amino acids. The ends were cut back, 8 bases at V and 8 bases at J, with 32 bases in the middle. In germline, CDR1 is SGHRS, CDR2 YFSETQ. The DNA of the CDR3 is TGCGCCAGTAGCGGGACAGGCGGTAGGGAGGGCCGGTCCTATGAGCAGTTCTTC. This gives the protein CASSGTGGREGRSYEQFF.

There are many counts of this clonotype. The chain combines TRBV10-3 with TRBJ2-1; 7 nucleotides match TRBD2. The germline V gene encodes CDR1 ENHRY and CDR2 SYGVKD. This CDR3 contains 16 residues. With V trimmed by 4 bases and J by 7 bases, 13 bases remained unmatched. The CDR3 spells CAISVLGGRAGNEQFF. The CDR3 DNA reads TGTGCCATCAGTGTCCTCGGGGGGAGGGCCGGTAATGAGCAGTTCTTC.

The sample holds many counts of this clonotype. The rearrangement links TRBV28 to TRBJ2-3; TRBD2 matches at 9 bases. The CDR3 sequence is 14 residues long. CDR1 is MDHEN, CDR2 SYDVKM, per germline. The trim removed 3 bases at V and 5 bases at J, leaving 3 bases unmatched. The CDR3 loop reads CASSFLAGKDTQYF. The DNA for the CDR3 is TGTGCCAGCAGTTTCCTAGCGGGGAAAGATACGCAGTATTTT.

This clonotype was detected only a few times. DNA for the CDR3: TGTGCCAGCAGCCAGACCTTACCTTCCCGTCAGAACACTGAAGCTTTCTTT. It yields the protein CASSQTLPSRQNTEAFF. The chain is built from TRBV28 and TRBJ1-1, with no clear D. Germline-derived CDR1 and CDR2 are MDHEN and SYDVKM. V lost 6 bases and J lost 1, with 21 bases in between. This CDR3 is 17 amino acids long.

The table lists this clonotype with a few counts. The gene calls are TRBV6-1 and TRBJ2-7; weak D call: TRBD1 (5 bases). The CDR3 totals 17 residues. Between the trimmed V and J ends, which lost 4 bases and 0 bases, there was a span of 19 bases. Germline values: CDR1 MNHNS, CDR2 SASEGT. CDR3 in amino acids: CASSASRAAPSSYEQYF. In DNA form, the CDR3 reads TGTGCCAGCAGTGCTTCCAGGGCGGCGCCGAGCTCCTACGAGCAGTACTTC.

This clonotype was counted only a few times. The J gene is TRBJ2-5, the V gene TRBV9; 11 bases line up with TRBD2. Germline loops: CDR1 SGDLS, CDR2 YYNGEE. The CDR3 is made up of 15 amino acids. J gave up 4 bases and V 2 bases, and 4 bases lay outside the gene matches. Here the CDR3 reads CASSVTSGITETQYF. As DNA, the CDR3 is TGTGCCAGCAGCGTGACTAGCGGGATCACAGAGACCCAGTACTTC.

This clonotype was seen a handful of times. The chain is built from TRBV7-9 and TRBJ2-7; D is undetermined. Per the germline V gene, CDR1 is SEHNR and CDR2 is FQNEAQ (reference sequence). V was clipped by 3 bases and J by 2 bases, with 8 bases between them. The CDR3 has 13 amino acids. The CDR3 nucleotides read TGTGCCAGCAGCTTCAGTTCGGCCTACGAGCAGTACTTC. Translated, it gives CASSFSSAYEQYF.

This clonotype was detected many times. V usage is TRBV5-5 and J usage is TRBJ1-5, with a tentative D call TRBD1 (5 bases). Germline V gene data show CDR1 as SGHKS and CDR2 as YYEKEE (reference sequence). Trimming stripped 4 bases from V and 9 bases from J, with 20 bases between. The CDR3 is 15 residues long. Here the CDR3 reads CASSGDGAKSWPQHF. The CDR3 coding sequence is TGTGCCAGCAGCGGGGACGGAGCCAAGAGTTGGCCCCAGCATTTT.

The chain is built from TRBV12-3 or TRBV12-4 and TRBJ2-5, with 9 bases that match TRBD1. Trimming cost V 7 bases and J 7 bases; bases outside gene matches: 7. The CDR3 contains 13 residues. The CDR3 reads CASTPQGARTQYF. DNA of the CDR3: TGTGCCAGCACCCCACAGGGGGCTAGGACCCAGTACTTC.

This clonotype was detected ten times or more. V is TRBV9 and J is TRBJ2-3; D is ambiguous. The germline V gene encodes CDR1 SGDLS and CDR2 YYNGEE. Trimming took off 2 bases at V and 6 bases at J, with 10 bases between the two ends. This CDR3 is 13 amino acids long. The CDR3 spells CASSVEYRDTQYF. For the CDR3, the DNA is TGTGCCAGCAGCGTTGAGTACCGGGATACGCAGTATTTT.

Turning to this clonotype: A much larger clone sits a single nucleotide away, making a read error possible. V and J are TRBV20-1 and TRBJ2-1, with 8 bases matching TRBD2. The CDR3 consists of 16 residues. In germline, CDR1 is DFQATT, CDR2 SNEGSKA (reference sequence). CDR3 sequence: CNARDRELAVTNEQFF. For the CDR3, the DNA is TGCAATGCTAGAGATCGGGAACTAGCGGTAACCAATGAGCAGTTCTTC.

This clonotype was counted at least ten times. V and J are TRBV30 and TRBJ2-3, with a possible D match to TRBD2 (6 bases). The CDR3 totals 12 residues. From germline, CDR1 is GTSNPN and CDR2 SVGIG (reference sequence). Trimming removed 4 bases from V and 5 bases from J, with 10 bases in between. In nucleotides, the CDR3 is TGTGCCTGGAACATGCGGGAAGATACGCAGTATTTT. Its protein is CAWNMREDTQYF. Combining the CDR3 with reference TRBV30 and TRBJ2-3 gives the whole variable domain SQTIHQWPATLVQPVGSPLSLECTVEGTSNPNLYWYRQAAGRGLQLLFYSVGIGQISSEVPQNLSASRPQDRQFILSSKKLLLSDSGFYLCAWNMREDTQYFGPGTRLTVL.

The V gene is TRBV6-5, the J gene TRBJ2-2; unclear D gene. V gave up 7 bases and J gave up 0 bases, with 12 bases separating them. The CDR3 runs to 15 residues. Germline lookup yields CDR1 MNHEY and CDR2 SVGAGI. The CDR3 DNA is TGTGCCAGCACCGGTACGGCGACGAACACCGGGGAGCTGTTTTTT. Protein: CASTGTATNTGELFF.

This clonotype turned up a few times. The rearrangement uses TRBV7-2 and TRBJ2-7; D unclear. There are 11 residues in the CDR3. Germline V gene data show CDR1 as SGHTA and CDR2 as FQGNSA. Trimming shortened V by 1 base and J by 6 bases, and 4 bases separated the two germline ends. This CDR3 reads CASSLGPEQYF. CDR3 nucleotides: TGTGCCAGCAGCTTAGGGCCCGAGCAGTACTTC.

The CDR3 DNA follows: TGCAGTGCTAGTTGGGAGCGTGGCGCCGGGGAGCTGTTTTTT. It specifies CSASWERGAGELFF. The rearrangement joins TRBV20-1 to TRBJ2-2; a possible D gene is TRBD2 (5 bases). Per the germline V gene, CDR1 is DFQATT and CDR2 is SNEGSKA (reference sequence). Trimming cost V 3 bases and J 6 bases, with 14 bases left between them. The CDR3 spans 14 residues.

The V and J genes are TRBV9 and TRBJ2-7; 12 nucleotides match TRBD2. This CDR3 comprises 15 residues. Germline CDR1 is SGDLS and CDR2 is YYNGEE. V trimming: 5 bases; J trimming: 3 bases; junction bases outside the gene matches: 6. CDR3 sequence: CASSPSGRERYEQYF. In nucleotides, the CDR3 is TGTGCCAGCAGTCCTAGCGGGAGGGAACGCTACGAGCAGTACTTC.

There are a few counts of this clonotype. V is TRBV30 and J is TRBJ1-1; D unclear. From germline, CDR1 is GTSNPN and CDR2 SVGIG (reference sequence). The V end lost 2 bases, the J end lost 0 bases, and 7 bases lay between the germline ends. The length of the CDR3 is 13 residues. CDR3 DNA sequence: TGTGCCTGGAGTAGATCTATGAACACTGAAGCTTTCTTT. Translating it yields CAWSRSMNTEAFF.

The chain recombines TRBV20-1 with TRBJ2-2, with 8 bases lining up with TRBD1. Germline V CDR1 and CDR2: DFQATT, SNEGSKA (reference sequence). V lost 0 bases and J lost 3; bases outside the gene matches: 0. The CDR3 has 14 residues. The CDR3 loop is CSARETGDTGELFF. The CDR3 nucleotides are TGCAGTGCTAGAGAGACAGGGGACACCGGGGAGCTGTTTTTT.

This chain joins TRBV28 and TRBJ2-3, with D tentatively TRBD2 (5 bases). The CDR3 loop spans 15 amino acids. Trimming took off 5 bases at V and 3 bases at J, with 15 bases between the two ends. Germline V CDR1 and CDR2: MDHEN, SYDVKM. The CDR3 sequence: CASSPYGEWTDTQYF. In DNA form, the CDR3 reads TGTGCCAGCAGTCCCTACGGGGAATGGACAGATACGCAGTATTTT.

This clonotype was counted ten times or more. The chain has TRBV5-4 and TRBJ2-1; TRBD2 agrees at 10 bases. CDR1 is SGHNT and CDR2 is YYREEE in the germline V gene (reference sequence). The junction had 12 bases not matched to a gene; V was cut back by 3 bases and J by 9 bases. The CDR3 sequence is 16 residues long. The CDR3, as DNA: TGTGCCAGCAGCTCCGCGGGGCTAGCGGGAGTTACTGAGCAGTTCTTC. Translation: CASSSAGLAGVTEQFF.

This clonotype has at least ten counts. The chain uses TRBV12-3 or TRBV12-4 and TRBJ2-7; 13 bases fit TRBD2. Trimming removed 4 bases from V and 4 bases from J; junction bases left unmatched: 1. The CDR3 runs to 14 residues. The CDR3 loop reads CASSWTSGSYEQYF. CDR3 in DNA: TGTGCCAGCAGTTGGACTAGCGGGAGTTACGAGCAGTACTTC.

This clonotype was counted a few times. The V gene is TRBV20-1, the J gene TRBJ2-3; TRBD2 might be the D (6 bases). Per the germline V gene, CDR1 is DFQATT and CDR2 is SNEGSKA (reference sequence). This CDR3 is built from 14 residues. The ends were cut back, 4 bases at V and 2 bases at J, with 13 bases in the middle. In DNA form, the CDR3 reads TGCAGTGCTATCCGGGACTTCTACACAGATACGCAGTATTTT. This codes for CSAIRDFYTDTQYF.